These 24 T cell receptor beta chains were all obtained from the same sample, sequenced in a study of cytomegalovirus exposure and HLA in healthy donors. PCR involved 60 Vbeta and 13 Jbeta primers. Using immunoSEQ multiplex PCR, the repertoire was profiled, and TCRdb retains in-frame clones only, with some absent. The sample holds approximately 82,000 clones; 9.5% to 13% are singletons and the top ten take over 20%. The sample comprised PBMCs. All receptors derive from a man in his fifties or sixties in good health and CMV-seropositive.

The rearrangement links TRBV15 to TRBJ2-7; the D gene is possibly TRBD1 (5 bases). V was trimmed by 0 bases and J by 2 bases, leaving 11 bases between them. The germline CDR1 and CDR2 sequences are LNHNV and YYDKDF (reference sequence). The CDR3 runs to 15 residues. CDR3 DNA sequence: TGTGCCACCAGCAGAGATTCAGGGTGGGCCTACGAGCAGTACTTC. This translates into CATSRDSGWAYEQYF.

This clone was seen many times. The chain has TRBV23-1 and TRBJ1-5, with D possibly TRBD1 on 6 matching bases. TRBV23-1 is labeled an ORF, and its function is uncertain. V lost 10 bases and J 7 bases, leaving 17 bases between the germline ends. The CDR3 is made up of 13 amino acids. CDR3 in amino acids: CATGNRVGQPQHF. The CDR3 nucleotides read TGCGCCACCGGTAACAGGGTGGGGCAGCCCCAGCATTTT.

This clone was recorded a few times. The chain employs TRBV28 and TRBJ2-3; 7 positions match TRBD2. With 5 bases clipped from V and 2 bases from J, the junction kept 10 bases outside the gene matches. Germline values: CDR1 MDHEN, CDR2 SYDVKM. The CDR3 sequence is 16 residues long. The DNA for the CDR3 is TGTGCCAGCAGTCCCCTGGGGGGGAGGTACACAGATACGCAGTATTTT. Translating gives CASSPLGGRYTDTQYF.

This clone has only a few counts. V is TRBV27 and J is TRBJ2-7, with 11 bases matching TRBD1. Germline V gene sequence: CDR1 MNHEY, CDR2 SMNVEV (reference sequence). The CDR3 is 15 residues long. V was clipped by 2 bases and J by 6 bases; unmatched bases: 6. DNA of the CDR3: TGTGCCAGCAGTTTACGCGGACAGGGGGCATTCGAGCAGTACTTC. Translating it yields CASSLRGQGAFEQYF.

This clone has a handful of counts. The CDR3 DNA is TGTGCCAGCAGGGGGGACAGAAGCAATCAGCCCCAGCATTTT. This codes for CASRGDRSNQPQHF. J is TRBJ1-5 and V is TRBV28; TRBD1 agrees at 7 bases. The V gene end was trimmed by 6 bases and the J gene end by 1 base; junction bases not matched to a gene: 3. Germline assignment: CDR1 MDHEN and CDR2 SYDVKM. This CDR3 spans 14 amino acids. Using reference TRBV28 and TRBJ1-5 for the parts outside the CDR3, the full variable domain is DVKVTQSSRYLVKRTGEKVFLECVQDMDHENMFWYRQDPGLGLRLIYFSYDVKMKEKGDIPEGYSVSREKKERFSLILESASTNQTSMYLCASRGDRSNQPQHFGDGTRLSIL.

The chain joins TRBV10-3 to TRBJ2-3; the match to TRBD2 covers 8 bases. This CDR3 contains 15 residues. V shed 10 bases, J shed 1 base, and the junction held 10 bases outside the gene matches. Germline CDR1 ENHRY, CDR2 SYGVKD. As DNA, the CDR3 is TGTGCCAGCAGGCGGGGGGTCTTGGGCACAGATACGCAGTATTTT. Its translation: CASRRGVLGTDTQYF.

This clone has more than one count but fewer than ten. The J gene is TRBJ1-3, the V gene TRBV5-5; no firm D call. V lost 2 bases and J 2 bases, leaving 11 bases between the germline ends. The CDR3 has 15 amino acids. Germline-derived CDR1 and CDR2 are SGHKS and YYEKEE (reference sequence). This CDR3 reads CASSFPGAPGNTIYF. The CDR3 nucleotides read TGTGCCAGCAGCTTCCCGGGTGCCCCTGGAAACACCATATATTTT.

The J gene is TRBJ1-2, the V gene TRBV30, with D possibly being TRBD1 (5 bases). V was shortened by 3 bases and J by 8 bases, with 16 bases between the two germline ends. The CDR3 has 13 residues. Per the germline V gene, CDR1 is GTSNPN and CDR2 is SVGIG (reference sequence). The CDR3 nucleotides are TGTGCCTGGAGCGGGACGGCCGGGGGAGGCTACACCTTC. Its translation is CAWSGTAGGGYTF. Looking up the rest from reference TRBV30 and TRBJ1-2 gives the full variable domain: SQTIHQWPATLVQPVGSPLSLECTVEGTSNPNLYWYRQAAGRGLQLLFYSVGIGQISSEVPQNLSASRPQDRQFILSSKKLLLSDSGFYLCAWSGTAGGGYTFGSGTRLTVV.

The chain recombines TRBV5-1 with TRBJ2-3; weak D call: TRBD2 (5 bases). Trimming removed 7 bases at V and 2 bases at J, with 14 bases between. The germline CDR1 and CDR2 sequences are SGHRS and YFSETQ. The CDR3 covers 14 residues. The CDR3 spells CASRGFGITDTQYF. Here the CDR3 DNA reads TGCGCCAGCCGTGGGTTCGGGATCACAGATACGCAGTATTTT.

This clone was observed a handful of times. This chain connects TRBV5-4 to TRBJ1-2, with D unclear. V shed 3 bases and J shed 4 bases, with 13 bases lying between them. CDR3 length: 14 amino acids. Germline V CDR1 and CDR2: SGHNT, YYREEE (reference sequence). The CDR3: CASSSPTVLYGYTF. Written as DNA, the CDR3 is TGTGCCAGCAGCTCCCCAACGGTACTCTATGGCTACACCTTC. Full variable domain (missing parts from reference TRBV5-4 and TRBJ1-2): ETGVTQSPTHLIKTRGQQVTLRCSSQSGHNTVSWYQQALGQGPQFIFQYYREEENGRGNFPPRFSGLQFPNYSSELNVNALELDDSALYLCASSSPTVLYGYTFGSGTRLTVV.

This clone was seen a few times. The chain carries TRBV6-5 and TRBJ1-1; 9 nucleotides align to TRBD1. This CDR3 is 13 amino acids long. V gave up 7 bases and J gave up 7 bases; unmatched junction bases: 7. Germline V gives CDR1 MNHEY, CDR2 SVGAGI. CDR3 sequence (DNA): TGTGCCAGCAAAGCCCGGGACAGGGTTGAAGCTTTCTTT. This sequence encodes CASKARDRVEAFF.

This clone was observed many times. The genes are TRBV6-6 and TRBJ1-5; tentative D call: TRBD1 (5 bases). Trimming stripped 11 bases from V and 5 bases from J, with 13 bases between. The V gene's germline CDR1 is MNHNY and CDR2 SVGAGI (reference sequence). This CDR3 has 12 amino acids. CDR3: CAAREGDQPQHF. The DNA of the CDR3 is TGTGCCGCCAGGGAAGGGGATCAGCCCCAGCATTTT.

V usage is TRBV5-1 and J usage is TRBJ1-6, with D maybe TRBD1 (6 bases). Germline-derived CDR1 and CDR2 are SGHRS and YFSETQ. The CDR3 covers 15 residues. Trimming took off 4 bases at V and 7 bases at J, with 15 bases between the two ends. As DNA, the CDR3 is TGCGCCAGCAGCAGGACAGCCTCCTCCAATTCACCCCTCCACTTT. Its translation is CASSRTASSNSPLHF.

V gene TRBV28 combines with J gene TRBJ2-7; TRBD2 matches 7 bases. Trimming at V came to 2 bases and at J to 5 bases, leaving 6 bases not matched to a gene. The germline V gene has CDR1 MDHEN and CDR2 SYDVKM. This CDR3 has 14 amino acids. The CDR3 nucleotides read TGTGCCAGCAGTTTAGGAGGGAGGGGCCACGAGCAGTACTTC. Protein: CASSLGGRGHEQYF.

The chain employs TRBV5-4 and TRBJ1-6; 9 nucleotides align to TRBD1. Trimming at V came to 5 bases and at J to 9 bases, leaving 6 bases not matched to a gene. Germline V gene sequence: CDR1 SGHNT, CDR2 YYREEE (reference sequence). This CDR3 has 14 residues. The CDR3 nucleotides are TGTGCCAGCAGACCGGGACAGGGTAGTTCACCCCTCCACTTT. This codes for CASRPGQGSSPLHF.

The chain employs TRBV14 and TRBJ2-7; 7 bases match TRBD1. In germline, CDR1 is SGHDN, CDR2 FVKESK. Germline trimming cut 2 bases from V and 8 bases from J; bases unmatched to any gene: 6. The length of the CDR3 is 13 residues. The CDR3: CASSQQDRAKQYV. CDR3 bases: TGTGCCAGCAGCCAACAAGACAGGGCCAAGCAGTACGTC.

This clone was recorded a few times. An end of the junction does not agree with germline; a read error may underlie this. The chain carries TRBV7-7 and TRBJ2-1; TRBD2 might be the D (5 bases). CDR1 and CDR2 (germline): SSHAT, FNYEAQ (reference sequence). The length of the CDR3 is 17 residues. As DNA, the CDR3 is TGTGCTAGCAGCCGTCGTGCTAGACGGGATTCCTACAATGAGCAGTTCTTC. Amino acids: CASSRRARRDSYNEQFF.

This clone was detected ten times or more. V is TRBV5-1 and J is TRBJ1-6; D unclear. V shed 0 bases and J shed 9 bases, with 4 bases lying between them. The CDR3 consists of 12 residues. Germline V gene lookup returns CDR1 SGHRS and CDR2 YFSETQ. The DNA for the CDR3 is TGCGCCAGCAGCTTGGACACTTCACCCCTCCACTTT. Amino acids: CASSLDTSPLHF.

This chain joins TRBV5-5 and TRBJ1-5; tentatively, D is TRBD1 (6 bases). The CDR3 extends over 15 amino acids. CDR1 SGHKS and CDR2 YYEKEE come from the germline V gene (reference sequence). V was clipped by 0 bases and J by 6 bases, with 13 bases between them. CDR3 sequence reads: CASSLGSQGGQPQHF. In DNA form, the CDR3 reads TGTGCCAGCAGCTTGGGGTCCCAAGGGGGTCAGCCCCAGCATTTT.

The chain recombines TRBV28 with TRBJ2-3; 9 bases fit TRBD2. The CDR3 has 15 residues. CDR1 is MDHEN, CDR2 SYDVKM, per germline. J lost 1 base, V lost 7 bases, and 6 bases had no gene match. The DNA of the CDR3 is TGTGCCAGCATCCGTTTAGCGGGGGGCACAGATACGCAGTATTTT. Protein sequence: CASIRLAGGTDTQYF.

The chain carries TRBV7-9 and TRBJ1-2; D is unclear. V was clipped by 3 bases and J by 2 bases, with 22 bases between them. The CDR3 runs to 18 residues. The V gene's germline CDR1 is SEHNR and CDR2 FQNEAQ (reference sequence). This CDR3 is CASSFSSSSATPNYGYTF. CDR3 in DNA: TGTGCCAGCAGCTTTAGCAGTAGTTCGGCCACCCCCAACTATGGCTACACCTTC.

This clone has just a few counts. The CDR3 DNA sequence: TGTGCCAGACCCGCGGGGGGACGCCCTGGAAACACCATATATTTT. Translated: CARPAGGRPGNTIYF. The chain is built from TRBV6-1 and TRBJ1-3, with a tentative D call TRBD1 (5 bases). Trimming removed 9 bases from V and 2 bases from J, with 17 bases in between. The CDR3 length is 15 residues. Germline V lookup: CDR1 MNHNS, CDR2 SASEGT.

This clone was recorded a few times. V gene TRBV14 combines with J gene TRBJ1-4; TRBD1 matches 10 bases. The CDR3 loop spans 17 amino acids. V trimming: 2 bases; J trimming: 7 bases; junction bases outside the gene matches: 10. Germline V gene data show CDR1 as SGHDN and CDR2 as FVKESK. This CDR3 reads CASSQKRTGTGVEKLFF. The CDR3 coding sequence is TGTGCCAGCAGCCAAAAGAGGACGGGGACAGGGGTTGAAAAACTGTTTTTT.

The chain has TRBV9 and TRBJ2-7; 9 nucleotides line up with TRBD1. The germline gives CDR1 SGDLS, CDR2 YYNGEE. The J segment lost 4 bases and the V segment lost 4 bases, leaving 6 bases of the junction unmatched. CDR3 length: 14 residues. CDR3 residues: CASSPGQGPYEQYV. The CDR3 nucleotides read TGTGCCAGCAGCCCCGGACAGGGGCCTTACGAGCAGTACGTC.